A selection of T cell receptor beta chains follows, all from one sample in a study of T cells in localized non-small cell lung cancer. The method was immunoSEQ multiplex PCR; TCRdb's version includes in-frame clones alone and lacks a portion of them. The data show about 52,000 clones, more than 85% seen once. This sample comprised PBMCs, obtained before any cancer treatment. These receptors were taken from a female donor with stage II lung adenocarcinoma. CDR3s include the opening cysteine and the closing phenylalanine or tryptophan. A D gene is named only where the DNA matches it firmly. Only part of the rows carry a size: once, few, many, or a class if the clone is expanded.

D gene	V gene	J gene	clone size	CDR3 DNA	CDR3 protein
.	TRBV4-1	TRBJ1-2	.	TGCGCCAGCAGCCAAGTGGGCGTACGGGGTTATGGCTACACCTTC	CASSQVGVRGYGYTF
.	TRBV6-5	TRBJ2-2	.	TGTGCCAGCAGTTACTCGGGGTACACCGGGGAGCTGTTTTTT	CASSYSGYTGELFF
TRBD1	TRBV7-2	TRBJ1-6	.	TGTGCCAGCAGCATGTTTCCGGGACAGGGATCCTATAATTCACCCCTCCACTTT	CASSMFPGQGSYNSPLHF
.	TRBV6-5	TRBJ2-7	.	TGTGCCAGCAGGGGAGCCTACGAGCAGTACTTC	CASRGAYEQYF
.	TRBV29-1	TRBJ2-7	.	TGCAGCGTTGAAGGGAGCAGGGGAAGCTACGAGCAGTACTTC	CSVEGSRGSYEQYF
.	TRBV4-1	TRBJ1-3	once	TGCGCCAGCAGCCAATGGCTCCGGACAGACCTAGGCCTCTCTGGAAACACCATATATTTT	CASSQWLRTDLGLSGNTIYF
.	TRBV30	TRBJ2-1	.	TGTGCCTGGAGTGTAGTCCTTAGCTCCTACAATGAGCAGTTCTTC	CAWSVVLSSYNEQFF
TRBD1	TRBV13	TRBJ1-2	.	TGTGCCAGCGGAGGGACAGAGGTTCTGAGCTATGGCTACACCTTC	CASGGTEVLSYGYTF
.	TRBV5-4	TRBJ1-1	.	TGTGCCAGCAGCTTGGATCTCGATTTTGAAGCTTTCTTT	CASSLDLDFEAFF
.	TRBV11-1	TRBJ2-1	.	TGTGCCAGCAGCTTAGGACAGGACAATGAGCAGTTCTTC	CASSLGQDNEQFF
.	TRBV5-4	TRBJ1-1	.	TGTGCCAGCAGCTTAGACGGGTTCTACACTGAAGCTTTCTTT	CASSLDGFYTEAFF
TRBD1	TRBV10-2	TRBJ1-5	.	TGCGCCAGCAGTGAACAGGGGCGGAGCAATCAGCCCCAGCATTTT	CASSEQGRSNQPQHF
TRBD1	TRBV4-1	TRBJ2-3	once	TGCGCCAGCAGCCAAGATAATAGGGCCAGGGGGAGAGATACGCAGTATTTT	CASSQDNRARGRDTQYF
.	TRBV6-1	TRBJ2-2	.	TGTGCCAGCAGTCGGATTCAAAACACCGGGGAGCTGTTTTTT	CASSRIQNTGELFF
TRBD2	TRBV2	TRBJ2-1	once	TGTGCCAGCAGTTCTCGGACTAGCGGGGGGGCCGGGCATGAGCAGTTCTTC	CASSSRTSGGAGHEQFF
TRBD1	TRBV13	TRBJ2-7	few	TGTGCCAGCAGCTTAGCAGGGGGCTACGAGCAGTACTTC	CASSLAGGYEQYF
.	TRBV30	TRBJ1-4	.	TGTGCCTGGAGGACAGTAGATTATGAAAAACTGTTTTTT	CAWRTVDYEKLFF
TRBD2	TRBV11-3	TRBJ2-1	few	TGTGCCAGCAGCTCCCGGGGGGGCCGAGTGGATGAGCAGTTCTTC	CASSSRGGRVDEQFF
.	TRBV7-9	TRBJ1-1	.	TGTGCCAGTAGGGGAGACTACACTGAAGCTTTCTTT	CASRGDYTEAFF
.	TRBV11-2	TRBJ1-2	.	TGTGCCAGCAGCCCCCGGGGCCGCGTGATGAATGGCTACACCTTC	CASSPRGRVMNGYTF
TRBD2	TRBV27	TRBJ2-2	.	TGTGCCAGCAGTTTAAGCGGGGCCCGCCCCGGGGAGCTGTTTTTT	CASSLSGARPGELFF
TRBD1	TRBV7-9	TRBJ2-5	.	TGTGCCAGCAGCTCCCCGACAGGGAAAGAGACCCAGTACTTC	CASSSPTGKETQYF
.	TRBV7-6	TRBJ2-7	.	TGTGCCAGCAGCTTAGCGTTTGGCAGGGCCTACGAGCAGTACTTC	CASSLAFGRAYEQYF
TRBD1	TRBV5-1	TRBJ2-1	few	TGCGCCAGCCAGCCAGGGGGCTTTGGCAATGAGCAGTTCTTC	CASQPGGFGNEQFF
.	TRBV7-9	TRBJ1-4	.	TGTGCCAGCAGCCCCCGAGTAGCAACTAATGAAAAACTGTTTTTT	CASSPRVATNEKLFF
.	TRBV15	TRBJ2-3	.	TGTGCCACCAGCAGCGTTACAGGGTCAGGCACAGATACGCAGTATTTT	CATSSVTGSGTDTQYF
.	TRBV30	TRBJ2-1	.	TGTGCCTGGAGTTCGCTTGGCTCCTACAATGAGCAGTTCTTC	CAWSSLGSYNEQFF
.	TRBV28	TRBJ2-2	.	TGTGCCAGCAGGACCCCGCGGCAGGGTGGCACCGGGGAGCTGTTTTTT	CASRTPRQGGTGELFF
.	TRBV7-2	TRBJ2-3	.	TGTGCCAGCAGCTTGCAATCCCGGGGACACGATACGCAGTATTTT	CASSLQSRGHDTQYF
.	TRBV19	TRBJ1-2	.	TGTGCCAGTACTGGGACGGATAACTATGGCTACACCTTC	CASTGTDNYGYTF
.	TRBV19	TRBJ1-2	.	TGTGCCAGTAGTATGGGGATCCCATTCTATGGCTACACCTTC	CASSMGIPFYGYTF
.	TRBV9	TRBJ2-3	once	TGTGCCAGCAGCGTAGTTCCTAGCTGGGCAGATACGCAGTATTTT	CASSVVPSWADTQYF
.	TRBV29-1	TRBJ2-3	.	TGCAGCGTTCTCCCGGTAGATACGCAGTATTTT	CSVLPVDTQYF
TRBD2	TRBV5-1	TRBJ2-3	.	TGCGCCCGCCGCGGGGGGGGCACAGATACGCAGTATTTT	CARRGGGTDTQYF
.	TRBV7-3	TRBJ2-6	.	TGTGCCAGCAGCTCCTTCAAGTCTGGGGCCAACGTCCTGACTTTC	CASSSFKSGANVLTF
.	TRBV6-5	TRBJ1-2	.	TGTGCCAGCAGTTACTCGACTGGGCCCTATGGCTACACCTTC	CASSYSTGPYGYTF
.	TRBV11-3	TRBJ1-3	few	TGTGCCAGCAGCTTAGACCGGAACACCATATATTTT	CASSLDRNTIYF
.	TRBV10-3	TRBJ1-1	once	TGTGCCATCAGTGAGGAGGGTGCAACTGAAGCTTTCTTT	CAISEEGATEAFF
TRBD1	TRBV11-2	TRBJ2-1	.	TGTGCCAGCAGCGGACAGGGTAGGGGGTACGATGAGCAGTTCTTC	CASSGQGRGYDEQFF
.	TRBV29-1	TRBJ1-2	.	TGCAGCGTTGGGGGGGATCGGTATGGCTACACCTTC	CSVGGDRYGYTF
.	TRBV5-1	TRBJ1-1	.	TGCGCCAGCAGCTTGACGGGGTATGACACTGAAGCTTTCTTT	CASSLTGYDTEAFF
TRBD2	TRBV18	TRBJ2-5	.	TGTGCCAGCTCACTTCGGAGGAGCGGGGGGGTAGAGACCCAGTACTTC	CASSLRRSGGVETQYF
.	TRBV19	TRBJ2-3	.	TGTGCCAGTAGTATAGGACTAGGATCGGGTACGCAGTATTTT	CASSIGLGSGTQYF
TRBD1	TRBV5-1	TRBJ1-2	once	TGCGCCAGCAGCCCTATTGGGTCCGGGACAGGAAGTGGCTACACCTTC	CASSPIGSGTGSGYTF
.	TRBV15	TRBJ1-1	few	TGTGCCACCAGCAGGAAAGGGGGCACTGAAGCTTTCTTT	CATSRKGGTEAFF
TRBD1	TRBV6-5	TRBJ1-3	.	TGTGCCAGCAGTTACTCAGGGGGCGGCTCTGGAAACACCATATATTTT	CASSYSGGGSGNTIYF
TRBD1	TRBV18	TRBJ1-5	.	TGTGCCAGCTCACCACCAATGTGGGACAGGGGGCCCTATAGCAATCAGCCCCAGCATTTT	CASSPPMWDRGPYSNQPQHF
.	TRBV6-6	TRBJ2-1	.	TGTGCCAGCATCGCCTCCCCCTACAATGAGCAGTTCTTC	CASIASPYNEQFF
.	TRBV7-8	TRBJ1-1	.	TGTGCCAGCAGTTACCAGACCAACACTGAAGCTTTCTTT	CASSYQTNTEAFF
.	TRBV7-6	TRBJ2-3	.	TGTGCCAGCAGCGAACAGGGCACCGATACGCAGTATTTT	CASSEQGTDTQYF
.	TRBV30	TRBJ2-3	.	TGTGCCTGGACGGGGTATCGTACAGATACGCAGTATTTT	CAWTGYRTDTQYF
.	TRBV25-1	TRBJ1-1	.	TGTGCCAGCAGTGAAGGCTTCGGCCATAAGCTGAACACTGAAGCTTTCTTT	CASSEGFGHKLNTEAFF
TRBD1	TRBV19	TRBJ1-1	.	TGTGCCAGTAGTCTGTGGACAGGGACCAACACTGAAGCTTTCTTT	CASSLWTGTNTEAFF
.	TRBV27	TRBJ2-1	.	TGTGCCAGCAGTTTACTGGTAGCTAGCAATGAGCAGTTCTTC	CASSLLVASNEQFF